Listed here are 26 T cell receptor beta chains from one sample, sequenced in a study of blood T cells in healthy people across ages. The second PCR ran about 6 to 11 cycles with a sample-barcoded 5' primer and J-beta primers. TCRdb called the 5' RACE reads again in MiXCR, with one record for every CDR3 protein. This sample has a few hundred thousand distinct CDR3 sequences, with over 45% found just once. The specimen sequenced was blood. The source is a man in his sixties in good health.

This chain joins TRBV2 and TRBJ2-7; a weak D match, TRBD2 (5 bases). Per germline, CDR1 SNHLY and CDR2 FYNNEI. The CDR3 contains 14 residues. The V and J ends lost 6 bases and 0 bases respectively, with 12 bases between them. The CDR3, as DNA: TGTGCCAGCAGCGGAGGAGAAGTCTCCTACGAGCAGTACTTC. Residues: CASSGGEVSYEQYF.

This chain joins TRBV4-1 and TRBJ2-1; 7 bases fit TRBD1. This CDR3 contains 13 residues. Germline loops: CDR1 MGHRA, CDR2 YSYEKL. The trim removed 5 bases at V and 9 bases at J, leaving 7 bases unmatched. The CDR3 coding sequence is TGCGCCAGCAGCTCGACAGGGATCGGTGAGCAGTTCTTC. Translating it yields CASSSTGIGEQFF.

This clonotype was observed a few times. V and J are TRBV20-1 and TRBJ2-1; TRBD2 matches 13 bases. Germline V gene lookup returns CDR1 DFQATT and CDR2 SNEGSKA (reference sequence). The V segment lost 6 bases and the J segment 7 bases; nucleotides outside the gene matches: 6. The CDR3 loop spans 14 amino acids. The CDR3 DNA follows: TGCAGTGCAAAGACTAGCGGGAGGAGGAATGAGCAGTTCTTC. Encoded protein: CSAKTSGRRNEQFF.

The genes are TRBV7-2 and TRBJ2-7; 7 bases are a match to TRBD2. With V trimmed by 3 bases and J by 2 bases, 4 bases remained unmatched. The CDR3 has 14 amino acids. Germline CDR1 is SGHTA and CDR2 is FQGNSA. Here the CDR3 reads CASSFPAGPYEQYF. DNA for the CDR3: TGTGCCAGCAGCTTCCCAGCGGGACCCTACGAGCAGTACTTC.

This clonotype has just a few counts. The V and J genes are TRBV10-3 and TRBJ1-1; a possible D gene is TRBD1 (5 bases). CDR1 is ENHRY and CDR2 is SYGVKD in the germline V gene. The CDR3 is made up of 12 amino acids. V was cut by 4 bases and J by 7 bases, with 10 bases left in between. The CDR3 spells CAISVGGDEAFF. The CDR3, as DNA: TGTGCCATCAGTGTTGGAGGGGATGAAGCTTTCTTT.

The chain joins TRBV29-1 to TRBJ2-3; the D call may be TRBD1 or TRBD2 (5 bases each). From germline, CDR1 is SQVTM and CDR2 ANQGSEA. The CDR3 is made up of 12 amino acids. The V end was cut by 4 bases, the J end by 5 bases, with 10 bases between. CDR3 sequence: CSVVWGRDTQYF. CDR3 DNA: TGCAGCGTTGTCTGGGGGAGAGATACGCAGTATTTT.

This clonotype was recorded a few times. The chain is built from TRBV15 and TRBJ2-1; D is unclear. The CDR3 runs 13 residues. Trimming removed 0 bases from V and 5 bases from J, with 5 bases in between. Per the germline V gene, CDR1 is LNHNV and CDR2 is YYDKDF (reference sequence). CDR3 in DNA: TGTGCCACCAGCAGAGAACCTGACAATGAGCAGTTCTTC. This encodes CATSREPDNEQFF.

The gene calls are TRBV6-5 and TRBJ2-7; maybe TRBD2 (6 bases). CDR3 length: 12 amino acids. Germline CDR1 is MNHEY and CDR2 is SVGAGI. Trimming pared 6 bases from V and 6 bases from J, leaving 12 bases between. The CDR3 spells CASRLGLTEQYF. The DNA of the CDR3 is TGTGCCAGCAGACTCGGACTAACCGAGCAGTACTTC.

In this sample, this clonotype turned up many times. This chain links TRBV6-2 or TRBV6-3 with TRBJ2-1; a possible D gene is TRBD2 (6 bases). Germline V gene data show CDR1 as MNHEY and CDR2 as SVGEGT. Trimming left V 4 bases short and J 10 bases short, with 8 bases between. The CDR3 covers 11 residues. This CDR3 is CASSWRDEQFF. The DNA for the CDR3 is TGTGCCAGCAGTTGGCGGGACGAGCAGTTCTTC.

The CDR3 nucleotides are TGTGCCAGCAGCCTTCGGGACAGGCTTTTTTACTACGAGCAGTACTTC. Translation: CASSLRDRLFYYEQYF. J is TRBJ2-7 and V is TRBV7-9, with 8 positions matching TRBD1. The J segment lost 3 bases and the V segment lost 5 bases, leaving 12 bases of the junction unmatched. This CDR3 region has 16 residues. The germline V gene has CDR1 SEHNR and CDR2 FQNEAQ (reference sequence).

This clonotype has just a few counts. The gene calls are TRBV28 and TRBJ2-3; D not resolved. Germline V gene data show CDR1 as MDHEN and CDR2 as SYDVKM. Trimming stripped 6 bases from V and 0 bases from J, with 10 bases between. The CDR3 runs to 14 residues. Here the CDR3 reads CASRPLTSTDTQYF. Written as DNA, the CDR3 is TGTGCCAGCAGACCTCTAACGAGCACAGATACGCAGTATTTT. The entire variable domain, with the rest obtained from reference TRBV28 and TRBJ2-3, is as follows: DVKVTQSSRYLVKRTGEKVFLECVQDMDHENMFWYRQDPGLGLRLIYFSYDVKMKEKGDIPEGYSVSREKKERFSLILESASTNQTSMYLCASRPLTSTDTQYFGPGTRLTVL.

This clonotype has a single count. The V and J genes are TRBV9 and TRBJ2-7, with D possibly called TRBD1 or TRBD2 (5 bases each). The V end was cut by 1 base, the J end by 12 bases, with 17 bases between. Germline V gives CDR1 SGDLS, CDR2 YYNGEE. The CDR3 covers 13 residues. CDR3 sequence reads: CASSVYEGSGLYF. CDR3 DNA: TGTGCCAGCAGCGTATATGAAGGGTCGGGGCTGTACTTC.

The chain couples TRBV4-1 to TRBJ2-5; D possibly corresponds to TRBD2 (6 bases). Germline V lookup: CDR1 MGHRA, CDR2 YSYEKL. Trimming took off 4 bases at V and 4 bases at J, with 19 bases between the two ends. The CDR3 loop spans 16 amino acids. In DNA, the CDR3 is TGCGCCAGCAGCCTAGATGCCGCCAGGAGGGTAGAGACCCAGTACTTC. It encodes CASSLDAARRVETQYF.

The chain has TRBV7-2 and TRBJ2-4; no definite D call. Trimming shortened V by 2 bases and J by 6 bases, and 11 bases separated the two germline ends. Germline V CDR1 and CDR2: SGHTA, FQGNSA. CDR3 size: 14 residues. CDR3 DNA sequence: TGTGCCAGCAGCTTATCACTTGCAAGAAACATTCAGTACTTC. Residues: CASSLSLARNIQYF.

The chain recombines TRBV11-3 with TRBJ2-3, with D uncertain. Germline V CDR1 and CDR2: SGHNT, YENEEA. There are 15 residues in the CDR3. The V and J ends lost 1 base and 1 base respectively, with 9 bases between them. DNA of the CDR3: TGTGCCAGCAGCTTAGGTGGCGCGGGCACAGATACGCAGTATTTT. Residues: CASSLGGAGTDTQYF.

The gene calls are TRBV6-1 and TRBJ1-2; D perhaps matches TRBD1 (5 bases). The germline V and J ends were trimmed by 2 bases and 3 bases, with 19 bases remaining between them. This CDR3 contains 17 residues. Germline lookup yields CDR1 MNHNS and CDR2 SASEGT. The CDR3 spells CASSEQGTGGNDYGYTF. In DNA form, the CDR3 reads TGTGCCAGCAGTGAACAGGGTACCGGCGGGAACGACTATGGCTACACCTTC.

The chain joins TRBV5-1 to TRBJ2-5; D might be TRBD2 (6 bases). The CDR3 is 15 amino acids. The V gene lost 5 bases and the J gene lost 1 base, with 15 bases spanning the gap. Per the germline V gene, CDR1 is SGHRS and CDR2 is YFSETQ. The CDR3 is CASRSQEGTQETQYF. For the CDR3, the DNA is TGCGCCAGCAGATCACAGGAGGGGACCCAAGAGACCCAGTACTTC.

This clonotype was seen only a few times. The V call is TRBV28, the J call TRBJ1-5, with no clear D. The V end was cut by 2 bases, the J end by 7 bases, with 9 bases between. Germline V gives CDR1 MDHEN, CDR2 SYDVKM. The CDR3 runs to 13 residues. This CDR3 reads CASSLEGQQPQHF. CDR3 coding DNA: TGTGCCAGCAGTTTAGAAGGGCAACAGCCCCAGCATTTT.

Note on this clonotype: The junction and the germline gene differ at one end; a read error may be behind it. The chain has TRBV28 and TRBJ1-4, with a possible D match to TRBD1 (6 bases). Germline values: CDR1 MDHEN, CDR2 SYDVKM. This CDR3 has 14 amino acids. DNA for the CDR3: TGTGCCAGCAGTGTATGGGGGGCTAACGAAAAACTGTTTTTT. Translation gives CASSVWGANEKLFF.

This clonotype appeared a few times. The chain joins TRBV2 to TRBJ2-7; possibly TRBD1 or TRBD2 for D (5 bases each). The CDR3 contains 13 residues. Between the trimmed V and J ends, which lost 6 bases and 3 bases, there was a span of 12 bases. Germline V gives CDR1 SNHLY, CDR2 FYNNEI. The CDR3 nucleotides read TGTGCCAGCAGCGCCGGGACCCTCTACGAGCAGTACTTC. Translation: CASSAGTLYEQYF. Based on the CDR3 plus reference TRBV2 and TRBJ2-7, the full variable domain is EPEVTQTPSHQVTQMGQEVILRCVPISNHLYFYWYRQILGQKVEFLVSFYNNEISEKSEIFDDQFSVERPDGSNFTLKIRSTKLEDSAMYFCASSAGTLYEQYFGPGTRLTVT.

The chain employs TRBV7-2 and TRBJ2-3, with TRBD1 as a possible D gene (6 bases). V dropped 3 bases and J dropped 0 bases, with 13 bases sitting between them. CDR1 is SGHTA and CDR2 is FQGNSA in the germline V gene. This CDR3 is built from 16 residues. The CDR3 DNA reads as TGTGCCAGCAGCTTTGATCTCCAGGGGAGCACAGATACGCAGTATTTT. Translating it yields CASSFDLQGSTDTQYF.

The genes are TRBV6-2 or TRBV6-3 and TRBJ2-5; D is possibly TRBD1 or TRBD2 (6 bases each). This CDR3 region has 15 residues. Germline CDR1 and CDR2: MNHEY and SVGEGT. V lost 6 bases, J lost 4 bases, and 18 bases lay in between. The CDR3 region is CASSEGGLFIETQYF. The CDR3 DNA sequence: TGTGCCAGCAGCGAGGGGGGTCTTTTCATAGAGACCCAGTACTTC.

The chain carries TRBV5-1 and TRBJ2-3; D call uncertain. V was clipped by 0 bases and J by 2 bases, with 7 bases between them. Germline CDR1 is SGHRS and CDR2 is YFSETQ. This CDR3 region has 14 residues. The CDR3 spells CASSLVGTTDTQYF. As DNA, the CDR3 is TGCGCCAGCAGCTTGGTGGGTACCACAGATACGCAGTATTTT. The variable domain in full, with the rest retrieved from reference TRBV5-1 and TRBJ2-3, is KAGVTQTPRYLIKTRGQQVTLSCSPISGHRSVSWYQQTPGQGLQFLFEYFSETQRNKGNFPGRFSGRQFSNSRSEMNVSTLELGDSALYLCASSLVGTTDTQYFGPGTRLTVL.

This clonotype was detected a few times. V and J are TRBV5-1 and TRBJ2-5; a weak D match, TRBD2 (7 bases). The assigned J gene may be wrong: the sequence end matches TRBJ2-7 better. CDR1 is SGHRS, CDR2 YFSETQ, per germline. The CDR3 contains 15 residues. The CDR3 bases are TGCGCCAGCAGGGACTGGGGGGGCCGCGTTATCGAGCAGTACTTC. Translated: CASRDWGGRVIEQYF.

This chain connects TRBV27 to TRBJ2-1; 10 bases are a match to TRBD2. Germline V gene lookup returns CDR1 MNHEY and CDR2 SMNVEV (reference sequence). V trimming: 6 bases; J trimming: 3 bases; junction bases outside the gene matches: 5. The CDR3 covers 15 residues. This CDR3 is CASRPLAGVYNEQFF. The CDR3 nucleotides are TGTGCCAGCAGACCCCTAGCGGGAGTCTACAATGAGCAGTTCTTC.

This clonotype showed up just once. V usage is TRBV20-1 and J usage is TRBJ2-4; D gene unclear. The DNA matches TRBJ2-7 better at its end, which makes the J call doubtful. Germline CDR1 and CDR2: DFQATT and SNEGSKA (reference sequence). The CDR3 is 15 residues long. The CDR3 spells CSAFRPRPEVDEQYF. CDR3 sequence (DNA): TGCAGTGCTTTCCGTCCGCGACCAGAAGTCGACGAGCAGTACTTC.